Reported below is one TCR beta chain. These data belong to a study of blood T cell repertoires in COVID-19. Overall study context: The United States, Italy and Spain supplied acute and convalescent COVID-19 samples. T cells, B-cell-depleted T cells, or PBMCs provided the cDNA or gDNA that served as material.

The authors' processing: Nucleated cell number was recorded as an estimate derived from reference gene primer amplification. TCRdb keeps only in-frame clones here, not all; method: immunoSEQ multiplex PCR. That table is the source of V, J and clone size, and D and trimming were worked out from the DNA. The data show about 210,000 clones, approximately 84% seen once. Trimming cost V 3 bases and J 8 bases, with 13 bases left between them. The germline V gene encodes CDR1 GTSNPN and CDR2 SVGIG (reference sequence). The CDR3 extends over 13 amino acids. The V and J genes are TRBV30 and TRBJ1-4; TRBD1 might be the D (5 bases). Sequenced input: peripheral blood. This sequence originates from a woman aged 45 to 65 with active or convalescent COVID-19. As DNA, the CDR3 is TGTGCCTGGAGCGGCAGGGTGGGCGAAAAACTGTTTTTT. It translates to CAWSGRVGEKLFF.